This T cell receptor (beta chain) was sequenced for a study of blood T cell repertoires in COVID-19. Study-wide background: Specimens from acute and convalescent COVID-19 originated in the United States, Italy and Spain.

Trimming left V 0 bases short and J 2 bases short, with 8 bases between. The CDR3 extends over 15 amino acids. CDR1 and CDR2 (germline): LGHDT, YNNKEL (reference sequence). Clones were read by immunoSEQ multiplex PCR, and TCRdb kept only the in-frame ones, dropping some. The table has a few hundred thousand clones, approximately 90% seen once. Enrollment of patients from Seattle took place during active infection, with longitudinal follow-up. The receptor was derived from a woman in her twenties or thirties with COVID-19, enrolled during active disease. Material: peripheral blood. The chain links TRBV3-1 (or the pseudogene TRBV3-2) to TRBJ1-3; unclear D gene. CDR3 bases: TGTGCCAGCAGCCAAGATTTGACAACTGGAAACACCATATATTTT. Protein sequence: CASSQDLTTGNTIYF.